A single sample gave rise to the 29 T cell receptor beta chains below, sequenced in a study of blood T cells in healthy people across ages. Primers used in a second PCR of about 7 to 12 cycles were a sample-barcoded 5' primer and a J-beta primer mix. TCRdb ran MiXCR on the 5' RACE reads and lists one entry per CDR3 protein. Of almost 1 million distinct CDR3 sequences detected, about 53% appear once; the ten largest clones hold around a fifth. The sequenced material came from blood. The receptors shown here come from a woman in her sixties in good health.

This clonotype was recorded at least ten times. The V gene is TRBV20-1, the J gene TRBJ2-7; weak D call: TRBD2 (6 bases). Trimming removed 1 base from V and 6 bases from J, with 19 bases in between. CDR3 length: 15 amino acids. CDR1 DFQATT and CDR2 SNEGSKA come from the germline V gene (reference sequence). The CDR3 loop is CSARVGYGGAVEQYF. The CDR3 DNA sequence: TGCAGTGCTAGAGTTGGATACGGGGGAGCTGTCGAGCAGTACTTC.

The V and J genes are TRBV7-9 and TRBJ2-3; 7 nucleotides match TRBD2. The CDR3 is made up of 16 amino acids. CDR1 is SEHNR and CDR2 is FQNEAQ in the germline V gene (reference sequence). Losses at the gene ends were 2 bases for V and 5 bases for J; bases not matched to a gene: 10. The CDR3 loop reads CASSLPVAGRRDTQYF. The CDR3 coding sequence is TGTGCCAGCAGCTTACCCGTAGCGGGCCGTCGAGATACGCAGTATTTT. The full variable domain, in which reference TRBV7-9 and TRBJ2-3 provide the parts outside the CDR3, is DTGVSQNPRHKITKRGQNVTFRCDPISEHNRLYWYRQTLGQGPEFLTYFQNEAQLEKSRLLSDRFSAERPKGSFSTLEIQRTEQGDSAMYLCASSLPVAGRRDTQYFGPGTRLTVL.

The V call is TRBV18, the J call TRBJ2-7; possibly TRBD2 for D (5 bases). The CDR3 is made up of 15 amino acids. Trimming shortened V by 3 bases and J by 5 bases, and 17 bases separated the two germline ends. Germline V CDR1 and CDR2: KGHSH, LQKENI. CDR3 in DNA: TGTGCCAGCTCACCCCTCCCGTCTGAGGGCAACGAGCAGTACTTC. Its translation is CASSPLPSEGNEQYF. Full variable domain (rest looked up from reference TRBV18 and TRBJ2-7): NAGVMQNPRHLVRRRGQEARLRCSPMKGHSHVYWYRQLPEEGLKFMVYLQKENIIDESGMPKERFSAEFPKEGPSILRIQQVVRGDSAAYFCASSPLPSEGNEQYFGPGTRLTVT.

The chain is built from TRBV2 and TRBJ2-7, with D maybe TRBD2 (6 bases). CDR1 SNHLY and CDR2 FYNNEI come from the germline V gene. The CDR3 totals 14 residues. V was pared by 3 bases and J by 2 bases, with 11 bases between. DNA for the CDR3: TGTGCCAGCAGTGACGGCGGGGAACCCTACGAGCAGTACTTC. Translating gives CASSDGGEPYEQYF.

As concerns this clonotype: A junction end diverges from the germline sequence, so it may reflect a read error. The V gene is TRBV11-2, the J gene TRBJ2-1, with 13 bases lining up with TRBD2. Germline CDR1 is SGHAT and CDR2 is FQNNGV. This CDR3 contains 17 residues. CDR3 sequence: CASSLSSGLAGENGQFF. In DNA, the CDR3 is TGTGCCAGCAGCTTAAGCTCCGGACTAGCGGGAGAGAATGGGCAGTTCTTC. The entire variable domain, with the rest obtained from reference TRBV11-2 and TRBJ2-1, is as follows: EAGVAQSPRYKIIEKRQSVAFWCNPISGHATLYWYQQILGQGPKLLIQFQNNGVVDDSQLPKDRFSAERLKGVDSTLKIQPAKLEDSAVYLCASSLSSGLAGENGQFFGPGTRLTVL.

The chain joins TRBV5-1 to TRBJ2-6; D may be TRBD1 (5 bases). The CDR3 contains 19 residues. Between the trimmed V and J ends, which lost 4 bases and 0 bases, there was a span of 20 bases. In germline, CDR1 is SGHRS, CDR2 YFSETQ. The CDR3 sequence: CASSRAFRTGTSGANVLTF. CDR3 coding DNA: TGCGCCAGCAGCCGGGCTTTCCGAACAGGAACCTCTGGGGCCAACGTCCTGACTTTC.

The chain uses TRBV20-1 and TRBJ1-3; D call uncertain. The CDR3 consists of 12 residues. Germline V lookup: CDR1 DFQATT, CDR2 SNEGSKA (reference sequence). Trimming stripped 3 bases from V and 2 bases from J, with 5 bases between. DNA of the CDR3: TGCAGTGCTAGTCTCCCTGGAAACACCATATATTTT. Residues: CSASLPGNTIYF.

V and J are TRBV5-5 and TRBJ2-3; 7 bases fit TRBD2. With V trimmed by 4 bases and J by 6 bases, 5 bases remained unmatched. Germline-derived CDR1 and CDR2 are SGHKS and YYEKEE (reference sequence). The length of the CDR3 is 13 residues. Here the CDR3 DNA reads TGTGCCAGCAGCGTACTGACTAGCGATACGCAGTATTTT. Translated: CASSVLTSDTQYF.

In its sample, this clonotype was seen a few times. The chain combines TRBV29-1 with TRBJ2-3; 7 nucleotides match TRBD1. Germline trimming cut 6 bases from V and 2 bases from J; bases unmatched to any gene: 5. The CDR3 is 13 residues long. Germline V gives CDR1 SQVTM, CDR2 ANQGSEA. CDR3 DNA: TGCAGCGTCCTGGGACAGCTCACAGATACGCAGTATTTT. As protein: CSVLGQLTDTQYF.

The chain joins TRBV6-2 or TRBV6-3 to TRBJ1-6; D is uncertain. The V gene's germline CDR1 is MNHEY and CDR2 SVGEGT. V lost 7 bases and J lost 6, with 7 bases in between. The CDR3 covers 12 residues. The DNA of the CDR3 is TGTGCCAGCAAGAACCCTAATTCACCCCTCCACTTT. Translated, it gives CASKNPNSPLHF.

V and J are TRBV15 and TRBJ2-1; no clear D gene. V lost 5 bases, J lost 4 bases, and 12 bases lay in between. Germline CDR1 LNHNV, CDR2 YYDKDF (reference sequence). The CDR3 contains 14 residues. The CDR3 here is CATSSPDGYNEQFF. The CDR3, as DNA: TGTGCCACCAGCTCCCCGGACGGGTACAATGAGCAGTTCTTC.

This clonotype has more than one count but fewer than ten. J is TRBJ2-3 and V is TRBV9; D ambiguous. CDR1 and CDR2 (germline): SGDLS, YYNGEE. This CDR3 contains 16 residues. Trimming pared 1 base from V and 9 bases from J, leaving 21 bases between. CDR3 protein: CASSVSPRGGSETQYF. In DNA, the CDR3 is TGTGCCAGCAGCGTATCTCCCCGAGGTGGGTCCGAGACGCAGTATTTT.

The rearrangement uses TRBV7-9 and TRBJ1-1, with D hard to call. Germline V gives CDR1 SEHNR, CDR2 FQNEAQ (reference sequence). The CDR3 loop spans 12 amino acids. V dropped 1 base and J dropped 4 bases, with 4 bases sitting between them. The CDR3: CASSLESTEAFF. The DNA for the CDR3 is TGTGCCAGCAGCTTAGAAAGCACTGAAGCTTTCTTT.

There are a few counts of this clonotype. This chain connects TRBV20-1 to TRBJ2-5; 8 nucleotides align to TRBD1. Losses at the gene ends were 3 bases for V and 6 bases for J; bases not matched to a gene: 6. This CDR3 has 13 amino acids. Germline values: CDR1 DFQATT, CDR2 SNEGSKA (reference sequence). CDR3 residues: CSARGDRGQTQYF. The CDR3 DNA reads as TGCAGTGCTAGGGGAGACAGGGGCCAGACCCAGTACTTC.

This clonotype has ten or more counts. The V gene is TRBV6-2 or TRBV6-3, the J gene TRBJ2-7; D is perhaps TRBD2 (6 bases). This CDR3 has 15 amino acids. Germline V gene sequence: CDR1 MNHEY, CDR2 SVGEGT. V was cut by 6 bases and J by 0 bases, with 15 bases left in between. The CDR3 reads CASSRLAQSSYEQYF. The CDR3 DNA is TGTGCCAGCAGCCGTCTAGCGCAAAGCTCCTACGAGCAGTACTTC.

The rearrangement uses TRBV4-1 and TRBJ2-5, with unresolved D. Germline V CDR1 and CDR2: MGHRA, YSYEKL. V was trimmed by 1 base and J by 5 bases, leaving 8 bases between them. The CDR3 is 13 residues long. CDR3 in DNA: TGCGCCAGCAGCCAAGGCCGGTTTGAGACCCAGTACTTC. Amino acids: CASSQGRFETQYF.

The chain joins TRBV27 to TRBJ2-5; maybe TRBD2 (6 bases). The J call may be mistaken, given a closer DNA end match to TRBJ2-7. This CDR3 contains 14 residues. Germline V gene lookup returns CDR1 MNHEY and CDR2 SMNVEV (reference sequence). The CDR3 loop reads CASSFGEAIYEQYF. DNA of the CDR3: TGTGCCAGCAGTTTTGGGGAGGCCATCTACGAGCAGTACTTC.

The rearrangement uses TRBV11-2 and TRBJ2-7; tentative D call: TRBD1 (6 bases). From germline, CDR1 is SGHAT and CDR2 FQNNGV. V lost 2 bases, J lost 2 bases, and 16 bases lay in between. This CDR3 is built from 16 residues. CDR3 residues: CASSLPSGQFTYEQYF. The CDR3 DNA follows: TGTGCCAGCAGCTTACCCTCAGGACAGTTTACCTACGAGCAGTACTTC.

The J gene is TRBJ2-4, the V gene TRBV6-2 or TRBV6-3, with TRBD1 as a possible D gene (6 bases). V lost 5 bases, J lost 1 base, and 9 bases lay in between. The CDR3 is 14 residues long. Germline assignment: CDR1 MNHEY and CDR2 SVGEGT. The CDR3 nucleotides read TGTGCCAGCAGTGTCCAGGGGGCCAAAAACATTCAGTACTTC. Translation gives CASSVQGAKNIQYF.

This clonotype was observed once. The rearrangement uses TRBV4-1 and TRBJ2-1; D might be TRBD1 (5 bases). Trimming took 5 bases from V and 4 from J, leaving 18 bases between them. This CDR3 is 16 amino acids long. Germline V gives CDR1 MGHRA, CDR2 YSYEKL. The CDR3 bases are TGCGCCAGCAGCAACACCAGGGCTTCCCTATACAATGAGCAGTTCTTC. Its protein product is CASSNTRASLYNEQFF.

The chain links TRBV12-3 or TRBV12-4 to TRBJ2-3; D gene uncertain. The CDR3 covers 13 residues. V lost 4 bases and J 3 bases, leaving 8 bases between the germline ends. This chain's CDR3 is CASSWQLTDTQYF. CDR3 DNA: TGTGCCAGCAGTTGGCAGTTAACAGATACGCAGTATTTT.

This clonotype was seen repeatedly, ten times or more. The chain recombines TRBV5-6 with TRBJ2-1, with TRBD2 identical over 12 bases. Trimming at V came to 4 bases and at J to 0 bases, leaving 14 bases not matched to a gene. The CDR3 spans 20 residues. CDR1 is SGHDT, CDR2 YYEEEE, per germline. As DNA, the CDR3 is TGTGCCAGCAGCAACGGACTAGCGGGACACTCACTACCCTCCTACAATGAGCAGTTCTTC. Amino acids: CASSNGLAGHSLPSYNEQFF.

CDR3 in DNA: TGTGCCAGCAGTCTAACTAGCGGGAGGACAGGCCTCCAAGAGACCCAGTACTTC. It specifies CASSLTSGRTGLQETQYF. The V gene is TRBV27, the J gene TRBJ2-5; TRBD2 matches at 12 bases. This CDR3 has 18 amino acids. After removal of 5 bases from V and 1 base from J, the junction contained 11 bases not matched to a gene. Germline CDR1 and CDR2: MNHEY and SMNVEV (reference sequence).

The chain uses TRBV10-2 and TRBJ2-7; D remains ambiguous. CDR1 and CDR2 from the germline V gene are WSHSY and SAAADI. V gave up 2 bases and J gave up 1 base, with 6 bases separating them. The CDR3 is 13 residues long. The DNA for the CDR3 is TGCGCCAGCAGTGAGAGGTATTCCTACGAGCAGTACTTC. It specifies CASSERYSYEQYF.

Here the CDR3 DNA reads TGCAGTGCTGGACAGCGGGAGCAGTTCTTC. This codes for CSAGQREQFF. V is TRBV20-1 and J is TRBJ2-1; perhaps TRBD1 as D (6 bases). This CDR3 has 10 amino acids. With 5 bases removed from V and 10 bases from J, the gap between germline ends came to 9 bases. Germline loops: CDR1 DFQATT, CDR2 SNEGSKA (reference sequence).

V usage is TRBV7-6 and J usage is TRBJ2-5, with TRBD1 matching over 9 bases. CDR3 length: 15 amino acids. The V gene end was trimmed by 2 bases and the J gene end by 2 bases; junction bases not matched to a gene: 3. In germline, CDR1 is SGHVS, CDR2 FNYEAQ. The DNA for the CDR3 is TGTGCCAGCAGCTTAAACAGGGGGCGTCAAGAGACCCAGTACTTC. Translating gives CASSLNRGRQETQYF.

This clonotype came up many times. This chain connects TRBV27 to TRBJ2-7; the match to TRBD1 covers 7 bases. Trimming took 10 bases from V and 3 from J; bases not matched to a gene: 3. The CDR3 is 11 residues long. Germline lookup yields CDR1 MNHEY and CDR2 SMNVEV (reference sequence). The CDR3: CATSGGYEQYF. The CDR3, as DNA: TGTGCCACCTCAGGGGGCTACGAGCAGTACTTC.

This chain uses TRBV12-3 or TRBV12-4 with TRBJ2-7; possibly TRBD1 for D (5 bases). This CDR3 spans 15 amino acids. Trimming took 2 bases from V and 5 from J, leaving 16 bases between them. CDR3: CASSLIQGFTHEQYF. In nucleotides, the CDR3 is TGTGCCAGCAGTTTAATTCAGGGATTTACCCACGAGCAGTACTTC.

The chain joins TRBV7-8 to TRBJ1-6; D gene unclear. There are 13 residues in the CDR3. Germline V gives CDR1 SGHVS, CDR2 FQNEAQ. V shed 0 bases and J shed 9 bases, with 6 bases lying between them. The CDR3 here is CASSLASGSPLHF. The CDR3 DNA is TGTGCCAGCAGCTTAGCCTCAGGTTCACCCCTCCACTTT.